This T cell receptor (beta chain) was sequenced in a study of CD8+ T cells in alopecia areata. Across the whole study: It was oral tofacitinib, at 5 to 10 mg twice daily, that treated patients received.

CDR1 LGHNT and CDR2 FRNRAP come from the germline V gene. After removal of 5 bases from V and 2 bases from J, the junction contained 2 bases not matched to a gene. The length of the CDR3 is 13 residues. This clone was detected a few times. cDNA prepared by RNA extraction and subsequent reverse transcription served as the template for sequencing. The data were produced by immunoSEQ multiplex PCR, yet TCRdb's version contains in-frame clones alone and is incomplete. The sample records 200,000 to 250,000 clones, more than 45% being singletons. The treatment: oral pan-JAK inhibitor, 5-10 mg twice daily. Researchers took lesional scalp punch biopsies and peripheral blood from people who were alopecia areata patients. Sorting of CD4+ and CD8+ T cells was performed on PBMCs.

The chain combines TRBV12-5 with TRBJ2-5, with 7 bases identical to TRBD1. This sample comprised CD4+ T cells sorted from blood, obtained at week 4, from a patient treated with tofacitinib. The TCR comes from a human donor with alopecia areata. The CDR3, as DNA: TGTGCTAGTGGTCGGGACAGACAAGAGACCCAGTACTTC. This encodes CASGRDRQETQYF.